This T cell receptor beta chain was found in a study of identical twins. The germline V and J ends were trimmed by 5 bases and 4 bases, with 18 bases remaining between them. Germline V gene data show CDR1 as SEHNR and CDR2 as FQNEAQ (reference sequence). The CDR3 runs 16 residues. Ten or more counts support this clonotype. TCRdb redid the calling of the 5' RACE reads with MiXCR, one entry per CDR3 protein. The top ten hold under 7% of the sample, which has about 240,000 distinct CDR3 sequences, approximately 7.3% seen once. With no exceptions, donors were healthy Caucasians. A further study also used this sample, focusing on yellow fever vaccine responses in identical twins.

The source material was CD8+ T cells sorted from blood. The rearrangement links TRBV7-9 to TRBJ2-1; D may correspond to TRBD1 or TRBD2 (5 bases each). This sequence originates from a woman in her late teens or twenties in good health. CDR3 nucleotide sequence: TGTGCCAGCAGCAACGTGGGACGGCCGAGATACAATGAGCAGTTCTTC. Translated, it gives CASSNVGRPRYNEQFF.